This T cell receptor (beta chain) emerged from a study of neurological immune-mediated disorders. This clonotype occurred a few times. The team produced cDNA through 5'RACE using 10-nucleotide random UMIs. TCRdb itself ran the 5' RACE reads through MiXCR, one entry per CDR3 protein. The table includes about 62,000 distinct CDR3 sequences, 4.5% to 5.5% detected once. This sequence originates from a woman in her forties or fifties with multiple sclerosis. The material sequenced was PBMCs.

The CDR3 coding sequence is TGTGCCAGCAGTTGGGTTGGCGGAGAGACCCAGTACTTC. It translates to CASSWVGGETQYF. The chain carries TRBV25-1 and TRBJ2-5; unclear D gene. There are 13 residues in the CDR3. The germline gives CDR1 MGHDK, CDR2 SYGVNS. Deletions cut 5 bases from V and 4 bases from J, with 11 bases between.